This T cell receptor beta chain came from a study of shared clonotypes between healthy human individuals. Study-level findings and limits: Clonotype sharing among donors likely depends on sequencing depth. Across a handful of donors, naive CD4 shared around 5%, naive CD8 under 4%, memory CD4 2% to 2.5%, memory CD8 0.4% to 0.5%.

In the naive CD8 group, cells lacked CD45RO and were positively selected for CCR7, so terminally differentiated effector memory CD45RA+ cells were left out. Donors comprised healthy HIV-negative adults lacking recent acute infections or vaccinations. The CDR3 spans 15 residues. Germline assignment: CDR1 MGHRA and CDR2 YSYEKL. Trimming pared 2 bases from V and 3 bases from J, leaving 14 bases between. Original methodology: Filtering was not the same, since immunoSEQ gave junction-only sequences without quality scores. Using immunoSEQ multiplex PCR, the repertoire was profiled, and TCRdb retains in-frame clones only, with some absent. The V and J calls and clone size were taken over from that table, and D and trimming were inferred from the DNA. The sample has about 2,200,000 clones; approximately 94% are singletons. This clone was found once. Its antigen is as yet unknown.

The V gene is TRBV4-1, the J gene TRBJ2-7; D is ambiguous. The source material was naive CD8+ T cells from PBMCs. The receptor comes from a man between 18 and 29 years old in good health. Some clones in this sample may be carry-over from other donors' samples. CDR3 nucleotide sequence: TGCGCCAGCAGCCAAACGTTGTCAGAACACTACGAGCAGTACTTC. This encodes CASSQTLSEHYEQYF.